The 6 T cell receptor beta chains below were found in one sample sequenced in a study of shared clonotypes between healthy human individuals. Data came from immunoSEQ multiplex PCR; TCRdb stores just in-frame clones and leaves some out. There are about 2.3 million clones in the sample; around 90% occur only once, and about 0.36% lies in the top ten. Sequenced sample: naive CD4+ T cells from PBMCs. Sample subset: CD45RA+ positively selected. These receptors came from a man aged 18 to 29 in good health. Some clones in this sample may be carry-over from other donors' samples.

The chain links TRBV9 to TRBJ2-3, with 11 bases lining up with TRBD2. Germline CDR1 and CDR2: SGDLS and YYNGEE. CDR3 length: 16 residues. Unmatched junction bases numbered 2, after V lost 0 bases and J lost 2 bases. The CDR3, as DNA: TGTGCCAGCAGCGTAGGACTAGCGGGGACCACAGATACGCAGTATTTT. Its translation is CASSVGLAGTTDTQYF. The full variable domain, rest sourced from reference TRBV9 and TRBJ2-3, is DSGVTQTPKHLITATGQRVTLRCSPRSGDLSVYWYQQSLDQGLQFLIQYYNGEERAKGNILERFSAQQFPDLHSELNLSSLELGDSALYFCASSVGLAGTTDTQYFGPGTRLTVL.

As concerns this clone: Additional DNA sequences in this sample encode the identical CDR3. The V call is TRBV29-1, the J call TRBJ1-1; 9 nucleotides match TRBD1. Germline values: CDR1 SQVTM, CDR2 ANQGSEA. Unmatched junction bases numbered 1, after V lost 6 bases and J lost 2 bases. There are 12 residues in the CDR3. As DNA, the CDR3 is TGCAGCGTGGGACAGGGAAACACTGAAGCTTTCTTT. It translates to CSVGQGNTEAFF.

This rearrangement joins TRBV9 to TRBJ2-2; TRBD1 might be the D (6 bases). Per the germline V gene, CDR1 is SGDLS and CDR2 is YYNGEE. The CDR3 spans 15 residues. V was trimmed by 0 bases and J by 1 base, leaving 7 bases between them. The CDR3 is CASSVARGNTGELFF. The DNA for the CDR3 is TGTGCCAGCAGCGTAGCCAGGGGGAACACCGGGGAGCTGTTTTTT. The full variable domain, with the rest looked up from reference TRBV9 and TRBJ2-2, is DSGVTQTPKHLITATGQRVTLRCSPRSGDLSVYWYQQSLDQGLQFLIQYYNGEERAKGNILERFSAQQFPDLHSELNLSSLELGDSALYFCASSVARGNTGELFFGEGSRLTVL.

The chain is built from TRBV6-1 and TRBJ1-2; 7 bases are a match to TRBD1. Germline loops: CDR1 MNHNS, CDR2 SASEGT. This CDR3 region has 14 residues. The V segment lost 5 bases and the J segment 8 bases; nucleotides outside the gene matches: 11. The chain's CDR3 is CASSNSHRQGGYTF. CDR3 nucleotide sequence: TGTGCCAGCAGTAACTCCCACCGACAGGGAGGCTACACCTTC.

J is TRBJ2-5 and V is TRBV2; D call uncertain. V was shortened by 8 bases and J by 5 bases, with 15 bases between the two germline ends. Germline assignment: CDR1 SNHLY and CDR2 FYNNEI. The CDR3 length is 13 residues. DNA for the CDR3: TGTGCCAGCTCCCCCCCATCGCGTGAGACCCAGTACTTC. Translated: CASSPPSRETQYF.

The chain uses TRBV5-1 and TRBJ2-5; D unclear. This CDR3 comprises 14 residues. Deletions cut 4 bases from V and 4 bases from J, with 14 bases between. Germline-derived CDR1 and CDR2 are SGHRS and YFSETQ. The CDR3 reads CASSLYSATETQYF. CDR3 nucleotide sequence: TGCGCCAGCAGCCTTTACAGCGCCACAGAGACCCAGTACTTC.